This is a list of T cell receptor beta chains from one sample in a study of T cell repertoires in cytomegalovirus infection. TCRdb ran MiXCR on the reads and lists one entry per CDR3 protein. Found here are 400,000 or so distinct CDR3 sequences, over 15% of them singletons; the top ten hold around 8.6%. Sequences were obtained from PBMCs. The receptor set was obtained from a human donor in good health (CMV status not recorded). Some clones in this sample may be carry-over from other donors' samples. CDR3s include the opening cysteine and the closing phenylalanine or tryptophan. The D gene is left open where the match is weak.

d_gene	v_gene	j_gene	CDR3aa
TRBD2	TRBV7-2	TRBJ2-5	CASSSPGLAVQTQYF
.	TRBV4-1	TRBJ1-6	CASSQDGQRYSPLHF
.	TRBV20-1	TRBJ2-5	CSARPPSWEGVETQYF
TRBD2	TRBV7-6	TRBJ2-1	CASSLDSGGPPEQFF
.	TRBV6-6	TRBJ1-5	CASKYPCGRGDNQPQHF
TRBD1	TRBV5-1	TRBJ2-3	CASRPDRGTDTQYF
.	TRBV7-4	TRBJ1-6	CASSPPANSPLHF
.	TRBV11-2	TRBJ2-7	CASSFGEQYF
.	TRBV20-1	TRBJ2-5	CSASRYGQETQYF
TRBD2	TRBV7-2	TRBJ2-3	CASSLGFTGGLDTQYF
.	TRBV3-1	TRBJ2-1	CASSQEDNEQFF
.	TRBV7-6	TRBJ2-3	CASSLNRGSTDTQYF
.	TRBV7-2	TRBJ2-3	CASRSTGSTDTQYF
.	TRBV30	TRBJ2-2	CAWSPLSVGTGELFF
TRBD1	TRBV7-8	TRBJ1-5	CASSAGQGFSLGQPQHF
TRBD1	TRBV19	TRBJ1-2	CASSKGRGMDGYTF
TRBD1	TRBV12-3/TRBV12-4	TRBJ1-2	CASSLGQVYGYTF
.	TRBV27	TRBJ2-1	CASKPGTLNEQFF
TRBD2	TRBV6-6	TRBJ2-7	CASSYSTSPDEQYF
.	TRBV10-3	TRBJ1-2	CAISERQGTNYGYTF
.	TRBV7-8	TRBJ1-6	CASSPGRSSYNSPLHF
TRBD1	TRBV20-1	TRBJ2-7	CSARAGTGAYEQYF
.	TRBV5-1	TRBJ2-3	CASSPLSGFTDTQYF
.	TRBV6-2/TRBV6-3	TRBJ1-1	CASGSFMTEAFF
TRBD2	TRBV7-2	TRBJ2-5	CASSSPTSGGQTQYF
.	TRBV12-3/TRBV12-4	TRBJ1-3	CAITSLEGTIYF
TRBD2	TRBV7-9	TRBJ2-1	CASSLLETSGYYNEQFF
.	TRBV7-2	TRBJ2-7	CASSLSGTYEQYF
.	TRBV6-1	TRBJ1-1	CASSARNTEAFF
.	TRBV7-6	TRBJ2-6	CASSPRGGAGANVLTF
.	TRBV7-2	TRBJ2-5	CASSFRGGMETQYF
.	TRBV19	TRBJ2-1	CATSNRVAYNEQFF
.	TRBV7-9	TRBJ2-5	CASSWMDREETQYF
.	TRBV7-9	TRBJ1-1	CASSLVGPKSPNF
.	TRBV7-2	TRBJ2-5	CASSLAGGFSETQYF
TRBD1	TRBV28	TRBJ2-7	CASRPGGSSYEQYF
TRBD2	TRBV6-1	TRBJ2-1	CASSEVISPGGSPYNEQFF
TRBD2	TRBV19	TRBJ2-1	CATCGGRAHNEQFF
.	TRBV7-8	TRBJ1-4	CASSSDLVVEKLFF
.	TRBV6-1	TRBJ1-1	CASSPAGNTEAFF
.	TRBV6-1	TRBJ2-3	CASRTGSFTDTQYF
TRBD2	TRBV7-2	TRBJ2-1	CASSLAGTTSYNEQFF
TRBD1	TRBV20-1	TRBJ1-4	CSAREQGREKLFF
.	TRBV2	TRBJ2-7	CASSGIAYEQYF
TRBD2	TRBV7-2	TRBJ2-5	CASSLTNGLAWVETQYF
TRBD1	TRBV2	TRBJ1-2	CASIDPDRANYGYTF
.	TRBV6-6	TRBJ2-7	CASTELGRSYEQYF
TRBD2	TRBV7-2	TRBJ2-3	CASSLWGEGREDTQYF
TRBD2	TRBV24-1	TRBJ2-1	CATSDPASGRANEQFF
.	TRBV7-2	TRBJ2-2	CASSLYSVEAGELFF
.	TRBV20-1	TRBJ1-5	CSALPRPGARQPQHF
.	TRBV7-2	TRBJ2-5	CASSPFKETQYF
.	TRBV29-1	TRBJ2-3	CSVEDTTRYYTDTQYF
TRBD2	TRBV2	TRBJ2-1	CASIMTSGVNEQFF
TRBD1	TRBV7-6	TRBJ1-1	CASQGGGAEAFF
.	TRBV7-2	TRBJ1-2	CASTLLREYGYTF
.	TRBV19	TRBJ1-3	CASTIYAARPGNTIYF
.	TRBV6-1	TRBJ2-3	CASSFQRAPTDTQYF
.	TRBV20-1	TRBJ1-4	CSASVRGRDEKLFF
.	TRBV2	TRBJ2-1	CASSDRGDHSEQFF